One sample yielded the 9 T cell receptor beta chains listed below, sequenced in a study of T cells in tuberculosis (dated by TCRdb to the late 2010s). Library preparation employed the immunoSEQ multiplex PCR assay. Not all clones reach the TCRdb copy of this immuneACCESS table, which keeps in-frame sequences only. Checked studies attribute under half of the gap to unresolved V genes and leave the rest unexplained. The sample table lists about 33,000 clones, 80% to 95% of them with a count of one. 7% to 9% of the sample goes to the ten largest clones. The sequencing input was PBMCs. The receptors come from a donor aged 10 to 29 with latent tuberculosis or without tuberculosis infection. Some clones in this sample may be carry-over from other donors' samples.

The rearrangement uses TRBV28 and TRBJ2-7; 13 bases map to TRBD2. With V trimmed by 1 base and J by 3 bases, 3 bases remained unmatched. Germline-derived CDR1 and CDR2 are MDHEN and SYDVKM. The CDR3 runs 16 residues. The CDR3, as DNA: TGTGCCAGCAGTTTATCAGGGACTAGCGGGAACTACGAGCAGTACTTC. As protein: CASSLSGTSGNYEQYF.

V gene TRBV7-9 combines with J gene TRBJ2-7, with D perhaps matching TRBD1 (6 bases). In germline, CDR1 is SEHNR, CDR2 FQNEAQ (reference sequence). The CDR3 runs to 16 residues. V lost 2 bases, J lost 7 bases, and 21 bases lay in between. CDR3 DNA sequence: TGTGCCAGCAGCTTACGGCCCACAGGGACCAGTCATGAGCAGTACTTC. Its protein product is CASSLRPTGTSHEQYF.

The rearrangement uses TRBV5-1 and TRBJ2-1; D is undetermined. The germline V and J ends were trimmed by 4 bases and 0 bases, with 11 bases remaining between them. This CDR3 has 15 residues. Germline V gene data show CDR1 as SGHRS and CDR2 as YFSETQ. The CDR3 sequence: CASSISLSSYNEQFF. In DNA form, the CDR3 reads TGCGCCAGCAGCATTAGCCTCAGCTCCTACAATGAGCAGTTCTTC.

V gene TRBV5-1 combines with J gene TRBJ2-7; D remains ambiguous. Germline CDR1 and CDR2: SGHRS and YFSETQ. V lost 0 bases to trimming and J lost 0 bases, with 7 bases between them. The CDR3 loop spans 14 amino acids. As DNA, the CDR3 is TGCGCCAGCAGCTTGGGGGCAGCCTCCTACGAGCAGTACTTC. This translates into CASSLGAASYEQYF.

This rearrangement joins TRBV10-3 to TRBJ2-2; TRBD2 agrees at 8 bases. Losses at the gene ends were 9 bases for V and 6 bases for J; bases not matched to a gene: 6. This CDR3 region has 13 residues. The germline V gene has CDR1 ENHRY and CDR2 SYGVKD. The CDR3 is CAIAGAQAGELFF. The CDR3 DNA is TGTGCCATAGCGGGAGCTCAGGCCGGGGAGCTGTTTTTT.

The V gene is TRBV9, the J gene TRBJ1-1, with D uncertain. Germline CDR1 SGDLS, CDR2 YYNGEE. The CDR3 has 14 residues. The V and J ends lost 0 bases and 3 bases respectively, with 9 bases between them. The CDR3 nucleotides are TGTGCCAGCAGCGTAGGCGTAGCGGACACTGAAGCTTTCTTT. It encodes CASSVGVADTEAFF.

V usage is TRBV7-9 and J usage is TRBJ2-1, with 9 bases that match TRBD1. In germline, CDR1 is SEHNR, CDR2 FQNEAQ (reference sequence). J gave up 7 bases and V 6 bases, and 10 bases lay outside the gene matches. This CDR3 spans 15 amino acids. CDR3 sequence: CASSGTGRYGNEQFF. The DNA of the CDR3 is TGTGCCAGCAGTGGGACAGGGAGGTACGGAAATGAGCAGTTCTTC.

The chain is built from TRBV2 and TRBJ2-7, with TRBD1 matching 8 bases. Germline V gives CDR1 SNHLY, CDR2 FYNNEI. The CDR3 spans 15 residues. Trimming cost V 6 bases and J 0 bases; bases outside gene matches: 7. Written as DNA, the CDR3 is TGTGCCAGCAGGGCCACCGGACAGGGCTCCTACGAGCAGTACTTC. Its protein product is CASRATGQGSYEQYF.

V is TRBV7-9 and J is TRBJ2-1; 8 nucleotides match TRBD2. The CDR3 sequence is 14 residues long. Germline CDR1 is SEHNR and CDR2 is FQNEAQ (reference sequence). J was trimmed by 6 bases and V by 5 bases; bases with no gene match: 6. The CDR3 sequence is CASSGGLVTNEQFF. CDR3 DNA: TGTGCCAGCAGCGGGGGACTAGTTACCAATGAGCAGTTCTTC.